These 15 T cell receptor beta chains were sequenced from one sample in a study of radiotherapy plus CTLA-4 blockade in lung cancer. Using immunoSEQ multiplex PCR, the repertoire was profiled, and TCRdb retains in-frame clones only, with some absent. The sample has 100,000 or so clones, approximately 82% seen once. The sequencing used peripheral blood, collected from a patient treated with radiotherapy plus ipilimumab. The receptors derive from a human donor with non-small cell lung cancer that progressed on radiotherapy plus ipilimumab.

The chain combines TRBV11-3 with TRBJ1-6; D not certain. The germline CDR1 and CDR2 sequences are SGHNT and YENEEA. CDR3 length: 12 amino acids. V dropped 4 bases and J dropped 10 bases, with 8 bases sitting between them. CDR3 sequence reads: CASSSVGSPLHF. CDR3 nucleotide sequence: TGTGCCAGCAGCTCCGTGGGCTCACCCCTCCACTTT.

The rearrangement joins TRBV18 to TRBJ2-7; D not certain. This CDR3 region has 12 residues. Looked up from germline, CDR1 is KGHSH and CDR2 is LQKENI. Trimming removed 3 bases at V and 4 bases at J, with 7 bases between. The CDR3 DNA follows: TGTGCCAGCTCACCGAAGCTATACGAGCAGTACTTC. Protein: CASSPKLYEQYF.

The gene calls are TRBV28 and TRBJ2-3; weak D call: TRBD1 (5 bases). CDR3 size: 14 residues. From germline, CDR1 is MDHEN and CDR2 SYDVKM. V dropped 7 bases and J dropped 3 bases, with 14 bases sitting between them. The CDR3 loop reads CASISGFETDTQYF. The CDR3 bases are TGTGCCAGCATTTCAGGGTTTGAGACAGATACGCAGTATTTT.

The chain is built from TRBV5-1 and TRBJ1-2, with TRBD1 identical over 8 bases. The V gene's germline CDR1 is SGHRS and CDR2 YFSETQ. The V gene end was trimmed by 0 bases and the J gene end by 7 bases; junction bases not matched to a gene: 8. The CDR3 runs to 15 residues. Written as DNA, the CDR3 is TGCGCCAGCAGCTTGGAGAAAGGGCAGGGGGCTGGCTACACCTTC. It yields the protein CASSLEKGQGAGYTF.

The chain combines TRBV5-6 with TRBJ2-3; 11 bases agree with TRBD1. V lost 4 bases to trimming and J lost 5 bases; unmatched junction nucleotides: 6. The CDR3 is made up of 15 amino acids. Germline V gives CDR1 SGHDT, CDR2 YYEEEE. The CDR3 loop reads CASSRPGQGGDTQYF. DNA of the CDR3: TGTGCCAGCAGCCGGCCGGGACAGGGGGGAGATACGCAGTATTTT.

The chain carries TRBV14 and TRBJ1-1; D is ambiguous. Trimming pared 2 bases from V and 8 bases from J, leaving 9 bases between. The germline gives CDR1 SGHDN, CDR2 FVKESK. This CDR3 contains 12 residues. CDR3 bases: TGTGCCAGCAGCCAACTGGCGGGCGAAGCTTTCTTT. Translation: CASSQLAGEAFF.

The chain combines TRBV2 with TRBJ2-5, with D perhaps TRBD1 (5 bases). With 6 bases removed from V and 4 bases from J, the gap between germline ends came to 12 bases. Germline CDR1 SNHLY, CDR2 FYNNEI. The CDR3 is 13 amino acids. The CDR3 DNA reads TGTGCCAGCAGATGGGGCCGCACAGAGACCCAGTACTTC. Translating it yields CASRWGRTETQYF.

The chain recombines TRBV30 with TRBJ1-5; 7 bases are a match to TRBD1. In germline, CDR1 is GTSNPN, CDR2 SVGIG (reference sequence). CDR3 length: 15 amino acids. V was pared by 2 bases and J by 2 bases, with 6 bases of the junction left unmatched. The CDR3, as DNA: TGTGCCTGGAGTTCCAGGGGGATGGGCAATCAGCCCCAGCATTTT. Translating it yields CAWSSRGMGNQPQHF.

The gene calls are TRBV7-9 and TRBJ2-5, with 10 nucleotides matching TRBD1. Germline V gene sequence: CDR1 SEHNR, CDR2 FQNEAQ (reference sequence). V lost 5 bases, J lost 4 bases, and 7 bases stayed unmatched. The CDR3 covers 15 residues. The CDR3 sequence is CASSPGTGVPETQYF. The CDR3 DNA reads TGTGCCAGCAGCCCAGGGACAGGGGTCCCAGAGACCCAGTACTTC.

The gene calls are TRBV2 and TRBJ1-4, with D hard to call. The germline V and J ends were trimmed by 8 bases and 4 bases, with 8 bases remaining between them. CDR3 length: 12 residues. From germline, CDR1 is SNHLY and CDR2 FYNNEI. The CDR3 sequence is CASRVLNEKLFF. The CDR3 DNA reads TGTGCCAGCCGAGTTCTTAATGAAAAACTGTTTTTT.

The chain has TRBV7-9 and TRBJ1-6; D ambiguous. The ends were cut back, 1 base at V and 9 bases at J, with 7 bases in the middle. The germline V gene encodes CDR1 SEHNR and CDR2 FQNEAQ (reference sequence). The CDR3 has 13 amino acids. CDR3 protein: CASSLGVLSPLHF. CDR3 sequence (DNA): TGTGCCAGCAGCTTAGGGGTGCTTTCACCCCTCCACTTT. The full variable domain, rest sourced from reference TRBV7-9 and TRBJ1-6, is DTGVSQNPRHKITKRGQNVTFRCDPISEHNRLYWYRQTLGQGPEFLTYFQNEAQLEKSRLLSDRFSAERPKGSFSTLEIQRTEQGDSAMYLCASSLGVLSPLHFGNGTRLTVT.

This chain links TRBV7-6 with TRBJ2-3; the match to TRBD2 covers 10 bases. This CDR3 is built from 17 residues. With 0 bases clipped from V and 5 bases from J, the junction kept 8 bases outside the gene matches. Germline CDR1 reads SGHVS; CDR2 reads FNYEAQ. CDR3 bases: TGTGCCAGCAGCTTAGCCGCAAGCGGGGGGGCCGTAGATACGCAGTATTTT. Protein sequence: CASSLAASGGAVDTQYF. Full variable domain (rest looked up from reference TRBV7-6 and TRBJ2-3): GAGVSQSPRYKVTKRGQDVALRCDPISGHVSLYWYRQALGQGPEFLTYFNYEAQQDKSGLPNDRFSAERPEGSISTLTIQRTEQRDSAMYRCASSLAASGGAVDTQYFGPGTRLTVL.

This sequence joins TRBV4-2 and TRBJ2-1; 10 bases match TRBD2. The CDR3 covers 15 residues. The J segment lost 3 bases and the V segment lost 2 bases, leaving 1 base of the junction unmatched. CDR1 and CDR2 from the germline V gene are LGHNA and YNFKEQ. The CDR3 region has the DNA TGTGCCAGCAGCCAATCTAGCGGGAGCTACAATGAGCAGTTCTTC. Its protein product is CASSQSSGSYNEQFF.

In this sample, this clone turned up a few times. The chain joins TRBV9 to TRBJ1-4; TRBD1 aligns across 7 bases. This CDR3 comprises 16 residues. V shed 6 bases and J 1 base; nucleotides not matched to a gene: 9. Germline V gene data show CDR1 as SGDLS and CDR2 as YYNGEE. The CDR3 region has the DNA TGTGCCAGCACCCCGACAGGGCAATTAACTAATGAAAAACTGTTTTTT. The encoded protein is CASTPTGQLTNEKLFF.

The chain links TRBV7-9 to TRBJ2-7; unclear D gene. The germline gives CDR1 SEHNR, CDR2 FQNEAQ (reference sequence). V dropped 2 bases and J dropped 2 bases, with 13 bases sitting between them. The CDR3 length is 15 residues. In DNA, the CDR3 is TGTGCCAGCAGCTTATCCGTTGGCATAGCCTACGAGCAGTACTTC. It translates to CASSLSVGIAYEQYF.